The present TCR beta chain was sequenced within a study of OX40 agonist ivuxolimab in advanced cancers. Study-level information: Averaging 60 years in age, with a range of 23 to 79, the cohort was approximately 87% male. The eligibility criteria allowed prior anti-PD-1, anti-PD-L1 or anti-CTLA-4 therapy, and about 40% had some.

The table lists this clone with a count of one. Its specificity is unknown. Generated by immunoSEQ multiplex PCR, the TCRdb table keeps only in-frame clones and is missing some. In the table there are about 150,000 clones, 94% of which are singletons. Study-wide points: The CD4+ and CD8+ T cells in the blood had expanded clonally by week 6 at 0.1 to 3.0 mg/kg. The study found among the lowest clonal expansion in partial responders at 0.1-3.0 mg/kg.

This CDR3 contains 14 residues. The V gene lost 5 bases and the J gene lost 1 base, with 10 bases spanning the gap. CDR1 and CDR2 from the germline V gene are SGHVS and FNYEAQ. The clonotype comes from an adult with an advanced solid tumor such as melanoma, head and neck, liver or kidney cancer. The V call is TRBV7-6, the J call TRBJ2-3, with a weak D call TRBD1 (6 bases). The sequenced sample was CD4+ or CD8+ T cells sorted from blood, obtained in a trial of the OX40 agonist ivuxolimab. CDR3 residues: CASSARQGTDTQYF. The DNA of the CDR3 is TGTGCCAGCAGCGCGCGACAGGGCACAGATACGCAGTATTTT.